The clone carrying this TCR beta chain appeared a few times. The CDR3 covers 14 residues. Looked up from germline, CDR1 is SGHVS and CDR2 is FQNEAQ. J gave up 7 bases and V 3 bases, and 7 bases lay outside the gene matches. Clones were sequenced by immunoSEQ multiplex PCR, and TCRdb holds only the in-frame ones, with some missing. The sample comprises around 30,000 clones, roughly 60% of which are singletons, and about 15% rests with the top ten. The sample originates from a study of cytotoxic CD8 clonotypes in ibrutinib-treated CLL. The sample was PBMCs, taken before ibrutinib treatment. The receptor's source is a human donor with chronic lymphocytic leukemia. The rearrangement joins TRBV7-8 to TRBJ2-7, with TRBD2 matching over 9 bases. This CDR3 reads CASSFLAGGIEQYF. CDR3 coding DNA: TGTGCCAGCAGCTTTTTGGCGGGAGGGATTGAGCAGTACTTC.